This TCR beta chain emerged from a study of OX40 agonist ivuxolimab in advanced cancers. J was trimmed by 2 bases and V by 8 bases; bases with no gene match: 17. The CDR3 has 17 residues. Germline V lookup: CDR1 GTSNPN, CDR2 SVGIG (reference sequence). Using immunoSEQ multiplex PCR, the repertoire was profiled, and TCRdb retains in-frame clones only, with some absent. The data contain 100,000 or so clones, around nine tenths of them singletons. This chain uses TRBV30 with TRBJ2-7; 11 bases agree with TRBD1. Specimen: CD4+ or CD8+ T cells sorted from blood, collected in a trial of the OX40 agonist ivuxolimab. The receptor was derived from an adult with an advanced solid tumor such as melanoma, head and neck, liver or kidney cancer. CDR3 nucleotide sequence: TGTGCCCTGGGGCGGACAGGGGGCTTCGGTGCGGCCTACGAGCAGTACTTC. This translates into CALGRTGGFGAAYEQYF.